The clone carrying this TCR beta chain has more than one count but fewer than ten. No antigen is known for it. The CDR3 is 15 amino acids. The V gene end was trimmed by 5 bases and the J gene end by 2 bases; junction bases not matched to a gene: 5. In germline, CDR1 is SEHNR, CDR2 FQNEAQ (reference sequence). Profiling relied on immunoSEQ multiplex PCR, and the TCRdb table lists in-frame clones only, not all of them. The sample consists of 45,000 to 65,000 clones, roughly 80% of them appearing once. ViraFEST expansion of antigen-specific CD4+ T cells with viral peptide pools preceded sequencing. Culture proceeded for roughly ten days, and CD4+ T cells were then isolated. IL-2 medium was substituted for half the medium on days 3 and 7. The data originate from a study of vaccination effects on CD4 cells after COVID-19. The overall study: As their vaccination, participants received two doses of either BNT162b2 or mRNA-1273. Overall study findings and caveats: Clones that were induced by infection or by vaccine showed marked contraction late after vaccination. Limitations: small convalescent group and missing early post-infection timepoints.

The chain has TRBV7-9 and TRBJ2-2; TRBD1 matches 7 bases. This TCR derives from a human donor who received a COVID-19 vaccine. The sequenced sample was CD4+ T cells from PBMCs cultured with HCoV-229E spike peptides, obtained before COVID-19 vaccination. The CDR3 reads CASSTGQLNTGELFF. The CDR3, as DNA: TGTGCCAGCAGCACGGGACAGCTAAACACCGGGGAGCTGTTTTTT.